The 5 T cell receptor beta chains reported below all come from one sample, sequenced in a study of blood T cell repertoires in COVID-19 (dated by TCRdb to about 2020). Library preparation used the immunoSEQ multiplex PCR assay. This is the immuneACCESS table as TCRdb keeps it, with only in-frame sequences that have V and J called. A part of the clones is gone; compared with another copy, unresolved V genes explain less than half, and the rest is unexplained. The sample has approximately 92,000 clones on record, around three quarters of them singletons. Around 23% of the sample goes to the ten largest clones. The sample consisted of peripheral blood. The origin of the receptors is a woman aged 60-75 years in a cohort sampled during active or convalescent COVID-19.

This chain uses TRBV11-2 with TRBJ2-7, with 10 bases matching TRBD2. Losses at the gene ends were 5 bases for V and 6 bases for J; bases not matched to a gene: 10. Germline CDR1 reads SGHAT; CDR2 reads FQNNGV. The CDR3 contains 15 residues. The CDR3 region has the DNA TGTGCCAGCAGCCCTAGCGGGAGTTCCGTCACCGAGCAGTACTTC. Translating it yields CASSPSGSSVTEQYF. Full variable domain (outside the CDR3, taken from reference TRBV11-2 and TRBJ2-7): EAGVAQSPRYKIIEKRQSVAFWCNPISGHATLYWYQQILGQGPKLLIQFQNNGVVDDSQLPKDRFSAERLKGVDSTLKIQPAKLEDSAVYLCASSPSGSSVTEQYFGPGTRLTVT.

V and J are TRBV7-6 and TRBJ2-5; D gene uncertain. Trimming removed 0 bases from V and 5 bases from J, with 4 bases in between. From germline, CDR1 is SGHVS and CDR2 FNYEAQ. The CDR3 spans 12 residues. The DNA of the CDR3 is TGTGCCAGCAGCTTAGCGGAGGAGACCCAGTACTTC. Protein: CASSLAEETQYF.

This clone was found many times. The chain uses TRBV6-1 and TRBJ1-2; D gene uncertain. This CDR3 comprises 13 residues. Germline loops: CDR1 MNHNS, CDR2 SASEGT. V was cut by 2 bases and J by 6 bases, with 10 bases left in between. CDR3 loop: CASSESESDGYTF. The CDR3 DNA follows: TGTGCCAGCAGTGAATCGGAGAGCGATGGCTACACCTTC.

The gene calls are TRBV7-2 and TRBJ1-4; the D gene is possibly TRBD1 (6 bases). CDR1 SGHTA and CDR2 FQGNSA come from the germline V gene. The ends were cut back, 1 base at V and 5 bases at J, with 23 bases in the middle. The CDR3 runs 19 residues. The CDR3 sequence is CASSLVPAGVRGGNEKLFF. In DNA form, the CDR3 reads TGTGCCAGCAGCTTAGTCCCGGCAGGGGTGAGGGGGGGGAATGAAAAACTGTTTTTT.

This rearrangement joins TRBV7-2 to TRBJ2-7, with D uncertain. The CDR3 is 12 amino acids. The ends were cut back, 2 bases at V and 2 bases at J, with 4 bases in the middle. Germline V gene sequence: CDR1 SGHTA, CDR2 FQGNSA. CDR3 DNA sequence: TGTGCCAGCAGCTTATCTCCCTACGAGCAGTACTTC. This codes for CASSLSPYEQYF.